Listed here are 20 T cell receptor beta chains from one sample, sequenced in a study of read filtering for tumor transcriptome and immune sequencing. The library was built from about 400 ng RNA with molecular barcoded adaptors for alpha/delta and beta/gamma chains. A single record per CDR3 protein comes from TCRdb applying MiXCR to the reads. The repertoire holds roughly 60,000 distinct CDR3 sequences, with 20% to 25% as singletons. Sample: a population of CD138-negative cells sorted from bone marrow. Receptors were obtained from a donor at least 40 years old with multiple myeloma.

The chain uses TRBV5-1 and TRBJ2-7, with TRBD2 matching over 11 bases. Germline V CDR1 and CDR2: SGHRS, YFSETQ. The trim removed 4 bases at V and 0 bases at J, leaving 6 bases unmatched. CDR3 length equals 16 residues. The CDR3 reads CASSTTTSGSSYEQYF. The CDR3 bases are TGCGCCAGCAGCACCACAACTAGCGGGAGCTCCTACGAGCAGTACTTC.

This clonotype showed up many times. The rearrangement joins TRBV20-1 to TRBJ1-1; no firm D call. CDR3 length: 15 amino acids. Germline-derived CDR1 and CDR2 are DFQATT and SNEGSKA (reference sequence). V gave up 0 bases and J gave up 2 bases, with 13 bases separating them. The CDR3 sequence is CSARDRRAVNTEAFF. Written as DNA, the CDR3 is TGCAGTGCTAGAGATCGCCGAGCGGTTAACACTGAAGCTTTCTTT.

This clonotype has ten or more counts. The CDR3 loop is CATSRSPGQGGKDTQYF. As DNA, the CDR3 is TGTGCCACCAGTCGCAGTCCGGGACAGGGGGGGAAAGATACGCAGTATTTT. The J gene is TRBJ1-4, the V gene TRBV24-1; TRBD1 aligns across 11 bases. The DNA end lines up better with TRBJ2-3; the J call may be wrong. Germline V lookup: CDR1 KGHDR, CDR2 SFDVKD. The length of the CDR3 is 17 residues.

At least ten counts were recorded for this clonotype. The chain links TRBV12-3 or TRBV12-4 to TRBJ2-7; TRBD1 aligns across 7 bases. With V trimmed by 6 bases and J by 2 bases, 7 bases remained unmatched. The CDR3 consists of 14 residues. CDR3 bases: TGTGCCAGCAGCCGGACAGGTTCTACCTACGAGCAGTACTTC. Translating it yields CASSRTGSTYEQYF.

This clonotype was recorded at least ten times. The chain employs TRBV19 and TRBJ1-1; D is undetermined. Germline CDR1 is LNHDA and CDR2 is SQIVND (reference sequence). Trimming removed 3 bases at V and 0 bases at J, with 5 bases between. The CDR3 is made up of 13 amino acids. The CDR3 region is CASSMGLNTEAFF. The CDR3, as DNA: TGTGCCAGTAGTATGGGTCTGAACACTGAAGCTTTCTTT.

The chain joins TRBV7-6 to TRBJ2-5; a weak D match, TRBD2 (6 bases). From germline, CDR1 is SGHVS and CDR2 FNYEAQ. V was trimmed by 3 bases and J by 1 base, leaving 9 bases between them. The CDR3 has 14 residues. CDR3 region: CASSLGAGQETQYF. CDR3 bases: TGTGCCAGCAGCTTGGGAGCGGGCCAAGAGACCCAGTACTTC.

The table lists this clonotype with a few counts. CDR3 bases: TGTGCCAGCAGCCCCGACAGGGTCGGCGAGCAGTACTTC. Encoded protein: CASSPDRVGEQYF. This chain connects TRBV11-1 to TRBJ2-7, with 7 bases that match TRBD1. Germline V gene lookup returns CDR1 SGHAT and CDR2 FQDESV (reference sequence). The CDR3 is made up of 13 amino acids. V was clipped by 5 bases and J by 6 bases; unmatched bases: 7.

Details on this clonotype: A read error is possible here, since a much larger clone lies one base away. The rearrangement links TRBV28 to TRBJ1-5; 9 bases are shared with TRBD1. The CDR3 consists of 15 residues. Germline lookup yields CDR1 MDHEN and CDR2 SYDVKM. CDR3 sequence (DNA): TGTGCCGGCAGCCAGGACAGGGGTGGCAATCAGCCCCAGCATTTT. Its translation: CAGSQDRGGNQPQHF.

The chain carries TRBV6-6 and TRBJ1-2; D perhaps matches TRBD1 (5 bases). Trimming shortened V by 3 bases and J by 0 bases, and 11 bases separated the two germline ends. The CDR3 loop spans 15 amino acids. Germline lookup yields CDR1 MNHNY and CDR2 SVGAGI (reference sequence). CDR3 DNA: TGTGCCAGCAGTTATCCGGGGGGACCTAACTATGGCTACACCTTC. Translated, it gives CASSYPGGPNYGYTF.

The V and J genes are TRBV10-3 and TRBJ2-7, with D uncertain. This CDR3 has 12 residues. Deletions cut 2 bases from V and 4 bases from J, with 6 bases between. Germline V gene lookup returns CDR1 ENHRY and CDR2 SYGVKD. The CDR3 DNA sequence: TGTGCCATCAGTGAGCCGAGGTACGAGCAGTACTTC. Protein: CAISEPRYEQYF.

This clonotype was seen a few times. CDR3 DNA: TGTGCCAGCAGCCTCAGTGGCCCGCAGTACTTC. It encodes CASSLSGPQYF. The chain uses TRBV7-9 and TRBJ2-7; D is undetermined. The CDR3 consists of 11 residues. V was cut by 5 bases and J by 9 bases, with 11 bases left in between. Germline CDR1 and CDR2: SEHNR and FQNEAQ (reference sequence).

Comment on this clonotype: A much larger clone is a single base away; this may be a read error. This sequence joins TRBV27 and TRBJ2-5; D possibly uses TRBD1 or TRBD2 (7 bases each). Germline loops: CDR1 MNHEY, CDR2 SMNVEV (reference sequence). V lost 8 bases and J 10 bases, leaving 14 bases between the germline ends. This CDR3 spans 11 amino acids. The CDR3 DNA sequence: TGTGCCAGCCGACAGGGCGGGAGCCAGTACTTC. Encoded protein: CASRQGGSQYF.

CDR3 nucleotides: TGTGCCAGCAGTTACCCTCCGGGACTAGCGGGAGCCCCGAAAAGCACAGATACGCAGTATTTT. Translated: CASSYPPGLAGAPKSTDTQYF. This chain connects TRBV6-6 to TRBJ2-3; TRBD2 matches at 14 bases. This CDR3 comprises 21 residues. The ends lost 2 bases at V and 0 bases at J; junction bases unmatched: 13. Germline CDR1 and CDR2: MNHNY and SVGAGI (reference sequence).

At least ten counts were recorded for this clonotype. In nucleotides, the CDR3 is TGTGCCACCAGTGACCTCGTTGGGGGTACGCAGTATTTT. It yields the protein CATSDLVGGTQYF. The V call is TRBV24-1, the J call TRBJ2-3; perhaps D is TRBD1 or TRBD2 (5 bases each). The V end lost 4 bases, the J end lost 8 bases, and 12 bases lay between the germline ends. The CDR3 spans 13 residues. The V gene's germline CDR1 is KGHDR and CDR2 SFDVKD.

Many counts were recorded for this clonotype. The V and J genes are TRBV9 and TRBJ2-3; no firm D call. The V and J ends lost 3 bases and 2 bases respectively, with 4 bases between them. This CDR3 region has 12 residues. Looked up from germline, CDR1 is SGDLS and CDR2 is YYNGEE. The CDR3 loop reads CASSGYTDTQYF. CDR3 DNA sequence: TGTGCCAGCAGCGGATACACAGATACGCAGTATTTT.

This clonotype showed up just once. This sequence is one base from a far larger clone and is likely a read error. V is TRBV11-1 and J is TRBJ2-1, with 12 bases that match TRBD2. The CDR3 extends over 16 amino acids. From germline, CDR1 is SGHAT and CDR2 FQDESV (reference sequence). CDR3 in DNA: TGTGCCAGCAGCGGTGGACTAGCGGGGTTGAATAATGGGCAGTTCTTC. Translated, it gives CASSGGLAGLNNGQFF.

The rearrangement joins TRBV18 to TRBJ2-3, with 13 nucleotides matching TRBD2. This CDR3 is 16 amino acids long. CDR1 KGHSH and CDR2 LQKENI come from the germline V gene. With V trimmed by 3 bases and J by 5 bases, 5 bases remained unmatched. CDR3 nucleotide sequence: TGTGCCAGCTCACCGGGGACTAGCGGGAATCGAGATACGCAGTATTTT. Translated, it gives CASSPGTSGNRDTQYF.

The sample holds many counts of this clonotype. CDR3: CASSQPGLAGVADTQYF. CDR3 nucleotide sequence: TGTGCCAGCAGCCAGCCGGGACTAGCGGGAGTGGCAGATACGCAGTATTTT. J is TRBJ2-3 and V is TRBV3-1; 14 bases align to TRBD2. Trimming cost V 3 bases and J 4 bases; bases outside gene matches: 6. The CDR3 contains 17 residues. Germline-derived CDR1 and CDR2 are LGHDT and YNNKEL (reference sequence).

This clonotype was counted ten times or more. The genes are TRBV20-1 and TRBJ2-7; tentatively, D is TRBD2 (6 bases). V was shortened by 4 bases and J by 7 bases, with 20 bases between the two germline ends. This CDR3 is 14 amino acids long. Per germline, CDR1 DFQATT and CDR2 SNEGSKA (reference sequence). The CDR3 nucleotides read TGCAGTGCTACCACCGGGACTGGCCTTCCGGAGCAGTACTTC. Its protein product is CSATTGTGLPEQYF.

This clonotype has ten or more counts. This chain connects TRBV29-1 to TRBJ2-4; D may be TRBD2 (6 bases). Per the germline V gene, CDR1 is SQVTM and CDR2 is ANQGSEA. CDR3 size: 15 residues. V shed 2 bases and J shed 0 bases, with 11 bases lying between them. The CDR3 DNA is TGCAGCGTTGAAAAGAGAGCGGGAGCCAAAAACATTCAGTACTTC. As protein: CSVEKRAGAKNIQYF.